This TCR beta chain was obtained from a study of technical replicates of blood from a few donors (dated by TCRdb to about 2017). The library was made by the immunoSEQ multiplex PCR assay. The table was pulled from immuneACCESS by TCRdb, which kept in-frame rearrangements only. Such tables lose some clones; where checked, under half of the loss comes from unresolved V genes, and the rest has no known cause. In this sample the table shows 65,000 to 95,000 clones, 65% to 90% of which occur a single time. Roughly 4.4% of the sample is in the top ten clones. A remark on this clone: Its cognate antigen has yet to be identified. Per-nucleotide qualities are absent, and no much larger clonotype sits a single base away.

This clonotype originated in a human donor in good health. Some clones in this sample may be carry-over from other donors' samples. The specimen was PBMCs.

The CDR3 protein is CASSLTSGRAADTQYF. At the DNA level, the sequence is TGCGCCAGCAGCTTGACTAGCGGGAGGGCCGCAGATACGCAGTATTTT. Rearrangement joined TRBV5-1 to TRBJ2-3, and 13 bases in between align with TRBD2. CDR1 and CDR2 (SGHRS, YFSETQ) derive from the germline V gene. From the cysteine up to the phenylalanine, the CDR3 has a length of 16 residues. Left in the record is the CDR3 DNA by itself, 48 bases read in frame from the first base. The germline V and J ends show losses of 1 base and 4 bases respectively, and no gene match explains 3 bases of the junction. With the portions outside the CDR3 filled from the reference TRBV5-1 and TRBJ2-3 genes, the complete variable region becomes KAGVTQTPRYLIKTRGQQVTLSCSPISGHRSVSWYQQTPGQGLQFLFEYFSETQRNKGNFPGRFSGRQFSNSRSEMNVSTLELGDSALYLCASSLTSGRAADTQYFGPGTRLTVL.